The clone carrying this T cell receptor (beta chain) was seen more than once but under ten times. The antigen is not known. These data belong to a study of identical twins. Study observations and caveats: Fewer insertions characterized abundant cord blood beta clonotypes, whereas memory repertoires showed none.

TCRdb re-called the 5' RACE reads through MiXCR, storing one row per CDR3 protein. Here the sample spans fewer than 450,000 distinct CDR3 sequences, 9% being singletons. Trimming removed 6 bases from V and 10 bases from J; junction bases left unmatched: 4. This CDR3 has 13 residues. This receptor was obtained from a woman aged 50 to 60 in good health. Sequencing input: naive T cells sorted from blood. The chain has TRBV12-3 or TRBV12-4 and TRBJ2-1, with 12 bases aligning to TRBD2. The CDR3 region is CASSLAGGGEQFF. DNA for the CDR3: TGTGCCAGCAGCCTAGCGGGAGGGGGCGAGCAGTTCTTC.